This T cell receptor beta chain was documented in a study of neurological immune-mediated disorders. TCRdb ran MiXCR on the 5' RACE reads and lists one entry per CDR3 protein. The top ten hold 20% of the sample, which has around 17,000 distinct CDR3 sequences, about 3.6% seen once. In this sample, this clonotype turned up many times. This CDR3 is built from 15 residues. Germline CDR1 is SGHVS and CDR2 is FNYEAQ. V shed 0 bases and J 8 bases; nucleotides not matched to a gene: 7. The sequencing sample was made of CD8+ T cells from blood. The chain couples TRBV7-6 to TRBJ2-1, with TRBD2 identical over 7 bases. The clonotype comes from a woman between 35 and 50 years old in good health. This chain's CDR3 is CASSLAGGPIDEQFF. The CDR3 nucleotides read TGTGCCAGCAGCTTAGCGGGAGGGCCGATTGATGAGCAGTTCTTC.